These 30 T cell receptor beta chains originate from one sample sequenced in a study of blood T cell repertoires in COVID-19. Assay: immunoSEQ multiplex PCR; the TCRdb copy retains only in-frame clones and omits some. This table holds 300,000 to 400,000 clones, around 90% found once. Sequencing used PBMCs or T cells enriched from blood (not recorded which). These receptors originate from a man in his sixties who had recovered from COVID-19.

This rearrangement joins TRBV18 to TRBJ1-2, with TRBD1 matching 7 bases. Germline-derived CDR1 and CDR2 are KGHSH and LQKENI. The CDR3 runs 14 residues. Trimming removed 6 bases from V and 7 bases from J; junction bases left unmatched: 11. As DNA, the CDR3 is TGTGCCAGCTCTTCCGGGACAGAGCCTAGTGGCTACACCTTC. This codes for CASSSGTEPSGYTF.

This clone was found once. This sequence joins TRBV30 and TRBJ2-1; no clear D gene. The germline CDR1 and CDR2 sequences are GTSNPN and SVGIG (reference sequence). There are 13 residues in the CDR3. The V end lost 3 bases, the J end lost 6 bases, and 12 bases lay between the germline ends. CDR3 bases: TGTGCCTGGAGCCGAGGTGCGTTCAATGAGCAGTTCTTC. It is translated as CAWSRGAFNEQFF.

The count of this clone is one. The chain joins TRBV30 to TRBJ2-2; D may be TRBD2 (6 bases). The CDR3 contains 15 residues. Looked up from germline, CDR1 is GTSNPN and CDR2 is SVGIG (reference sequence). The V gene lost 3 bases and the J gene lost 0 bases, with 11 bases spanning the gap. CDR3 in amino acids: CAWRPIAANTGELFF. CDR3 coding DNA: TGTGCCTGGAGGCCGATAGCGGCGAACACCGGGGAGCTGTTTTTT. Full variable domain (outside the CDR3, taken from reference TRBV30 and TRBJ2-2): SQTIHQWPATLVQPVGSPLSLECTVEGTSNPNLYWYRQAAGRGLQLLFYSVGIGQISSEVPQNLSASRPQDRQFILSSKKLLLSDSGFYLCAWRPIAANTGELFFGEGSRLTVL.

This chain joins TRBV18 and TRBJ1-2; D uncertain. Trimming pared 2 bases from V and 1 base from J, leaving 11 bases between. The CDR3 is made up of 15 amino acids. CDR1 is KGHSH and CDR2 is LQKENI in the germline V gene. Here the CDR3 DNA reads TGTGCCAGCTCACCAGGATCAGGAATTAACTATGGCTACACCTTC. Its translation: CASSPGSGINYGYTF. The full variable domain, its missing parts supplied by reference TRBV18 and TRBJ1-2, is NAGVMQNPRHLVRRRGQEARLRCSPMKGHSHVYWYRQLPEEGLKFMVYLQKENIIDESGMPKERFSAEFPKEGPSILRIQQVVRGDSAAYFCASSPGSGINYGYTFGSGTRLTVV.

The V call is TRBV25-1, the J call TRBJ2-2; D perhaps matches TRBD2 (5 bases). The CDR3 loop spans 14 amino acids. V was cut by 6 bases and J by 1 base, with 9 bases left in between. From germline, CDR1 is MGHDK and CDR2 SYGVNS. In nucleotides, the CDR3 is TGTGCCAGCAGCCCGAGGGAGAACACCGGGGAGCTGTTTTTT. This codes for CASSPRENTGELFF.

The chain carries TRBV4-1 and TRBJ2-7, with 7 bases aligning to TRBD1. Germline V gene data show CDR1 as MGHRA and CDR2 as YSYEKL. There are 16 residues in the CDR3. After removal of 2 bases from V and 8 bases from J, the junction contained 15 bases not matched to a gene. DNA of the CDR3: TGCGCCAGCAGCCAAAGAGCTGGACAGGAGGTATTCAAGCAGTACTTC. It translates to CASSQRAGQEVFKQYF.

The chain employs TRBV6-5 and TRBJ2-7; tentatively, D is TRBD2 (5 bases). This CDR3 has 15 amino acids. Germline CDR1 MNHEY, CDR2 SVGAGI. V lost 6 bases to trimming and J lost 3 bases, with 18 bases between them. The CDR3 DNA is TGTGCCAGCAGAACCGGGAAGGCCCCGCTCTACGAGCAGTACTTC. Encoded protein: CASRTGKAPLYEQYF.

J is TRBJ2-3 and V is TRBV9; 8 bases are a match to TRBD2. This CDR3 region has 16 residues. Germline CDR1 and CDR2: SGDLS and YYNGEE. Unmatched junction bases numbered 11, after V lost 4 bases and J lost 4 bases. CDR3 nucleotides: TGTGCCAGCAGCATGACTAGCGCCCTTGGGTCAGATACGCAGTATTTT. This codes for CASSMTSALGSDTQYF.

The genes are TRBV29-1 and TRBJ1-5; TRBD1 agrees at 10 bases. The germline V gene has CDR1 SQVTM and CDR2 ANQGSEA. The CDR3 consists of 14 residues. The V gene end was trimmed by 6 bases and the J gene end by 7 bases; junction bases not matched to a gene: 9. CDR3 region: CSVRDRGGEQPQHF. The CDR3 nucleotides read TGCAGCGTCCGGGACAGGGGAGGGGAACAGCCCCAGCATTTT.

V and J are TRBV19 and TRBJ1-5; TRBD1 matches at 7 bases. V was clipped by 6 bases and J by 5 bases; unmatched bases: 16. Germline V lookup: CDR1 LNHDA, CDR2 SQIVND (reference sequence). This CDR3 has 17 amino acids. The CDR3 DNA follows: TGTGCCAGTAGCCCCTTGGGGACAGATCAGCTTGATCAGCCCCAGCATTTT. Amino acids: CASSPLGTDQLDQPQHF.

The rearrangement links TRBV19 to TRBJ2-3; 11 bases align to TRBD2. The junction had 2 bases not matched to a gene; V was cut back by 3 bases and J by 3 bases. Germline CDR1 and CDR2: LNHDA and SQIVND (reference sequence). The CDR3 sequence is 15 residues long. The CDR3 nucleotides are TGTGCCAGTAGTATGTGGACTAGCGGGACAGATACGCAGTATTTT. It specifies CASSMWTSGTDTQYF. Variable domain in full (rest from reference TRBV19 and TRBJ2-3): DGGITQSPKYLFRKEGQNVTLSCEQNLNHDAMYWYRQDPGQGLRLIYYSQIVNDFQKGDIAEGYSVSREKKESFPLTVTSAQKNPTAFYLCASSMWTSGTDTQYFGPGTRLTVL.

The chain couples TRBV20-1 to TRBJ1-1; 9 positions match TRBD1. This CDR3 has 11 amino acids. V lost 3 bases and J lost 13; bases outside the gene matches: 6. Germline CDR1 and CDR2: DFQATT and SNEGSKA (reference sequence). As DNA, the CDR3 is TGCAGTGCTAGTGGGACAGGGATCGGTTTCTTT. This translates into CSASGTGIGFF.

In DNA form, the CDR3 reads TGTGCCAGCAGCTTAGGAACAGTGGGAGCTTTCTTT. This codes for CASSLGTVGAFF. The chain couples TRBV7-9 to TRBJ1-1; unclear D gene. The CDR3 is made up of 12 amino acids. Germline V gene data show CDR1 as SEHNR and CDR2 as FQNEAQ (reference sequence). Between the trimmed V and J ends, which lost 1 base and 10 bases, there was a span of 10 bases.

The chain is built from TRBV27 and TRBJ2-5; D is perhaps TRBD2 (7 bases). V was trimmed by 2 bases and J by 5 bases, leaving 12 bases between them. This CDR3 has 14 residues. Per germline, CDR1 MNHEY and CDR2 SMNVEV (reference sequence). The CDR3 loop reads CASSLVRGRETQYF. For the CDR3, the DNA is TGTGCCAGCAGTTTAGTGCGGGGGCGGGAGACCCAGTACTTC.

The chain uses TRBV6-5 and TRBJ1-3; D might be TRBD1 (5 bases). Germline V gene sequence: CDR1 MNHEY, CDR2 SVGAGI. The CDR3 contains 11 residues. Between the trimmed V and J ends, which lost 6 bases and 11 bases, there was a span of 11 bases. CDR3 protein: CASRGGSAIYF. As DNA, the CDR3 is TGTGCCAGCAGGGGGGGGTCGGCCATATATTTT.

The chain has TRBV14 and TRBJ2-7; the match to TRBD2 covers 7 bases. Germline V CDR1 and CDR2: SGHDN, FVKESK. V was pared by 8 bases and J by 0 bases, with 4 bases of the junction left unmatched. The CDR3 is 13 residues long. Here the CDR3 DNA reads TGTGCCAGCCGACTAGCCCCCTCCTACGAGCAGTACTTC. This encodes CASRLAPSYEQYF. The variable domain in full, completed from reference TRBV14 and TRBJ2-7, reads EAGVTQFPSHSVIEKGQTVTLRCDPISGHDNLYWYRRVMGKEIKFLLHFVKESKQDESGMPNNRFLAERTGGTYSTLKVQPAELEDSGVYFCASRLAPSYEQYFGPGTRLTVT.

The chain is built from TRBV10-1 and TRBJ2-2; 10 bases line up with TRBD2. Germline V CDR1 and CDR2: WNHNN, SYGVQD (reference sequence). The CDR3 contains 15 residues. V was clipped by 5 bases and J by 4 bases; unmatched bases: 4. The CDR3 coding sequence is TGCGCCAGCAGTAAATTAGCGGGAGGCACCGGGGAGCTGTTTTTT. It codes for CASSKLAGGTGELFF.

The J gene is TRBJ1-6, the V gene TRBV30; TRBD1 aligns across 10 bases. CDR3 length equals 14 residues. The V segment lost 1 base and the J segment 9 bases; nucleotides outside the gene matches: 3. Germline V gene sequence: CDR1 GTSNPN, CDR2 SVGIG (reference sequence). The CDR3 region has the DNA TGTGCCTGGAGTGGACAGGGGGCAGGTTCACCCCTCCACTTT. Amino acid sequence: CAWSGQGAGSPLHF. Combining the CDR3 with reference TRBV30 and TRBJ1-6 gives the whole variable domain SQTIHQWPATLVQPVGSPLSLECTVEGTSNPNLYWYRQAAGRGLQLLFYSVGIGQISSEVPQNLSASRPQDRQFILSSKKLLLSDSGFYLCAWSGQGAGSPLHFGNGTRLTVT.

The genes are TRBV7-5 and TRBJ1-3; TRBD1, the D gene given by the table, was not confirmed from the DNA. TRBV7-5 is a known pseudogene. The CDR3 is made up of 18 amino acids. CDR3 sequence: CARSPRQDPQFSGNTIYF. CDR3 in DNA: TGTGCCAGAAGCCCAAGACAGGACCCTCAATTCTCTGGAAACACCATATATTTT.

CDR3: CASSPGTSGRDTQYF. In DNA, the CDR3 is TGTGCCAGCAGTCCCGGGACTAGCGGGAGGGATACGCAGTATTTT. The J gene is TRBJ2-3, the V gene TRBV27; 15 positions agree with TRBD2. The CDR3 is made up of 15 amino acids. Germline V gene lookup returns CDR1 MNHEY and CDR2 SMNVEV (reference sequence). Trimming cost V 5 bases and J 6 bases; bases outside gene matches: 3.

V is TRBV18 and J is TRBJ1-1, with a possible D match to TRBD1 (6 bases). Per the germline V gene, CDR1 is KGHSH and CDR2 is LQKENI. V was trimmed by 6 bases and J by 3 bases, leaving 14 bases between them. The CDR3 spans 14 residues. The CDR3 sequence: CASSLRGGYTEAFF. The CDR3 DNA reads as TGTGCCAGCTCCCTCAGGGGCGGGTACACTGAAGCTTTCTTT.

The sample holds one count of this clone. The J gene is TRBJ2-5, the V gene TRBV6-5; 8 bases fit TRBD1. The CDR3 has 12 residues. The J segment lost 4 bases and the V segment lost 7 bases, leaving 2 bases of the junction unmatched. Germline V CDR1 and CDR2: MNHEY, SVGAGI. CDR3: CASTGTGETQYF. The DNA for the CDR3 is TGTGCCAGCACCGGGACAGGAGAGACCCAGTACTTC.

This rearrangement joins TRBV12-3 or TRBV12-4 to TRBJ1-1, with D maybe TRBD1 (6 bases). Trimming pared 2 bases from V and 10 bases from J, leaving 11 bases between. The CDR3 contains 12 residues. The CDR3: CASSLNRDGAFF. Here the CDR3 DNA reads TGTGCCAGCAGTTTAAACAGGGATGGAGCTTTCTTT.

This chain connects TRBV4-2 to TRBJ1-1; 9 bases are a match to TRBD1. V trimming: 3 bases; J trimming: 5 bases; junction bases outside the gene matches: 4. Germline CDR1 LGHNA, CDR2 YNFKEQ. This CDR3 region has 14 residues. CDR3 amino acids: CASSQVQGATEAFF. CDR3 DNA: TGTGCCAGCAGCCAGGTACAGGGGGCGACTGAAGCTTTCTTT.

The V call is TRBV5-1, the J call TRBJ2-1; 10 bases align to TRBD2. Losses at the gene ends were 1 base for V and 8 bases for J; bases not matched to a gene: 9. The CDR3 runs 16 residues. CDR1 is SGHRS and CDR2 is YFSETQ in the germline V gene. The CDR3 here is CASSLFGSGGFDEQFF. The CDR3 DNA reads as TGCGCCAGCAGCTTGTTTGGTAGCGGGGGGTTTGATGAGCAGTTCTTC. Using reference TRBV5-1 and TRBJ2-1 for the parts outside the CDR3, the full variable domain is KAGVTQTPRYLIKTRGQQVTLSCSPISGHRSVSWYQQTPGQGLQFLFEYFSETQRNKGNFPGRFSGRQFSNSRSEMNVSTLELGDSALYLCASSLFGSGGFDEQFFGPGTRLTVL.

This chain uses TRBV3-1 (or the pseudogene TRBV3-2) with TRBJ1-1; no clear D gene. The V end lost 2 bases, the J end lost 2 bases, and 9 bases lay between the germline ends. The CDR3 runs to 14 residues. Germline values: CDR1 LGHDT, CDR2 YNNKEL (reference sequence). CDR3 in amino acids: CASSQLFRNTEAFF. Here the CDR3 DNA reads TGTGCCAGCAGCCAATTATTTCGTAACACTGAAGCTTTCTTT.

This rearrangement joins TRBV19 to TRBJ2-7; 11 nucleotides align to TRBD2. In germline, CDR1 is LNHDA, CDR2 SQIVND (reference sequence). CDR3 length: 14 amino acids. V was pared by 4 bases and J by 3 bases, with 2 bases of the junction left unmatched. The chain's CDR3 is CASSRLAGYYEQYF. The CDR3 DNA reads as TGTGCCAGTAGTAGACTAGCGGGATACTACGAGCAGTACTTC.

The J gene is TRBJ2-5, the V gene TRBV5-8; TRBD2 agrees at 7 bases. The length of the CDR3 is 11 residues. V lost 7 bases to trimming and J lost 3 bases; unmatched junction nucleotides: 0. Germline V lookup: CDR1 SGHTS, CDR2 YDEGEE. The CDR3 nucleotides are TGTGCCAGCGCGGGGGAAGAGACCCAGTACTTC. Its translation is CASAGEETQYF. The variable domain in full, completed from reference TRBV5-8 and TRBJ2-5, reads EAGVTQSPTHLIKTRGQQATLRCSPISGHTSVYWYQQALGLGLQFLLWYDEGEERNRGNFPPRFSGRQFPNYSSELNVNALELEDSALYLCASAGEETQYFGPGTRLLVL.

Only a few counts were recorded for this clone. The V gene is TRBV7-8, the J gene TRBJ1-3; tentative D call: TRBD1 (5 bases). Trimming took 4 bases from V and 2 from J, leaving 12 bases between them. This CDR3 has 15 amino acids. The V gene's germline CDR1 is SGHVS and CDR2 FQNEAQ. The CDR3 here is CASSSTGPPGNTIYF. Here the CDR3 DNA reads TGTGCCAGCAGCTCCACAGGTCCCCCTGGAAACACCATATATTTT.

This clone appeared once. The chain joins TRBV5-1 to TRBJ1-4; 8 bases match TRBD1. The germline V gene has CDR1 SGHRS and CDR2 YFSETQ. V lost 2 bases, J lost 16 bases, and 7 bases stayed unmatched. The CDR3 extends over 12 amino acids. In DNA, the CDR3 is TGCGCCAGCAGCTTAGGGACAGGACCTTGGTTTTTT. Its protein product is CASSLGTGPWFF.